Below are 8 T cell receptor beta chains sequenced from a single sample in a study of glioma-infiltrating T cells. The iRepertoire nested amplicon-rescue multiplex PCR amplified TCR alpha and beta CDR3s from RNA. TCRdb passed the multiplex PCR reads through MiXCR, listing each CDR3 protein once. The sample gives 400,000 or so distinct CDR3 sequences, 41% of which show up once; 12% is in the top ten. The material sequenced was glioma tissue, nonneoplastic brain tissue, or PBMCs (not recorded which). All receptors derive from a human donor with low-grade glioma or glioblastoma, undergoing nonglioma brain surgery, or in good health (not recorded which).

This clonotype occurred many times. The chain's CDR3 is CASSYARTVGYTF. In DNA, the CDR3 is TGTGCCAGCAGTTACGCACGGACTGTAGGCTACACCTTC. J is TRBJ1-2 and V is TRBV6-2 or TRBV6-3; D gene ambiguous. The CDR3 consists of 13 residues. CDR1 and CDR2 from the germline V gene are MNHEY and SVGEGT. Trimming took 2 bases from V and 8 from J, leaving 12 bases between them.

Here the CDR3 reads CASSWGQGAVAYEQYF. As DNA, the CDR3 is TGTGCCAGCAGCTGGGGACAGGGGGCGGTCGCCTACGAGCAGTACTTC. The chain employs TRBV7-2 and TRBJ2-7, with 12 bases matching TRBD1. V gave up 4 bases and J gave up 2 bases; unmatched junction bases: 6. CDR3 length equals 16 residues. The V gene's germline CDR1 is SGHTA and CDR2 FQGNSA.

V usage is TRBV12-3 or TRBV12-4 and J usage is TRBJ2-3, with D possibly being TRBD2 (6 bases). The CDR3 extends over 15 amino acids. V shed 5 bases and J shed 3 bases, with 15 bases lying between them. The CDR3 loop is CASSLIKGRTDTQYF. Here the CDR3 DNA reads TGTGCCAGCAGTCTTATAAAGGGGAGGACAGATACGCAGTATTTT.

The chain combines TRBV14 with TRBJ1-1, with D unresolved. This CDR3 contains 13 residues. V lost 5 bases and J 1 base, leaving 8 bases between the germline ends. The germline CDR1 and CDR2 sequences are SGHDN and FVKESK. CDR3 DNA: TGTGCCAGCAGCACACAGCCGAACACTGAAGCTTTCTTT. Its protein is CASSTQPNTEAFF.

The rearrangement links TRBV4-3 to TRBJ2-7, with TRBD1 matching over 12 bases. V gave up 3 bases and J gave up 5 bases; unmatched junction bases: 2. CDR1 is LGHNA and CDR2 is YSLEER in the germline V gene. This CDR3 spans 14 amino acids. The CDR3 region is CASSHGTGGNEQYF. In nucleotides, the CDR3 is TGCGCCAGCAGCCATGGGACAGGGGGCAACGAGCAGTACTTC.

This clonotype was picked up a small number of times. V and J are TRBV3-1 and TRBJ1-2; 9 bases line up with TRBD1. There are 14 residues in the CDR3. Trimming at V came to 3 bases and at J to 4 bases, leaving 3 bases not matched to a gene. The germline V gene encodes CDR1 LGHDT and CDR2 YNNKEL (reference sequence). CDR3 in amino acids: CASSHEDRGYGYTF. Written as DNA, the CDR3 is TGTGCCAGCAGCCACGAGGACAGGGGCTATGGCTACACCTTC.

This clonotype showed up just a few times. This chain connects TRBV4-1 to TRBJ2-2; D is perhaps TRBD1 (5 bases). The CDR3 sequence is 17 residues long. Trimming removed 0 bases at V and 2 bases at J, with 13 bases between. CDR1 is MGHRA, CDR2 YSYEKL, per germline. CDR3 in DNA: TGCGCCAGCAGCCAAGAGGCGACAGCCTACAACACCGGGGAGCTGTTTTTT. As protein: CASSQEATAYNTGELFF.

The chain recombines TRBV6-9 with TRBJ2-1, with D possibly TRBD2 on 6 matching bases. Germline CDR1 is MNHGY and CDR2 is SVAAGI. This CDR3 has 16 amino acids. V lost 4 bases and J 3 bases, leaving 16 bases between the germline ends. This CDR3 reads CASSSPGLVIYNEQFF. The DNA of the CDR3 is TGTGCCAGCAGTTCCCCGGGACTGGTGATCTACAATGAGCAGTTCTTC.